Below, 7 T cell receptor beta chains from the same sample are listed, as sequenced in a study of radiotherapy plus CTLA-4 blockade in lung cancer. Libraries were prepared by immunoSEQ multiplex PCR; TCRdb keeps only in-frame clonotypes and omits some of them. Found here are about 76,000 clones, over 70% of them singletons; the top ten hold approximately 22%. The sample was peripheral blood, taken from a patient treated with radiotherapy plus ipilimumab. These receptors were collected from a human donor with non-small cell lung cancer whose response to radiotherapy plus ipilimumab could not be evaluated. Some clones in this sample may be carry-over from other donors' samples.

The gene calls are TRBV27 and TRBJ2-3; TRBD2 agrees at 9 bases. The CDR3 totals 13 residues. V was pared by 11 bases and J by 5 bases, with 8 bases of the junction left unmatched. Germline CDR1 MNHEY, CDR2 SMNVEV (reference sequence). The CDR3 DNA sequence: TGTGCCGTGGGGCGGGGGGGCCTAGATACGCAGTATTTT. It translates to CAVGRGGLDTQYF.

The J gene is TRBJ1-5, the V gene TRBV6-1, with a possible D match to TRBD1 (6 bases). Trimming took off 5 bases at V and 5 bases at J, with 10 bases between the two ends. Germline CDR1 and CDR2: MNHNS and SASEGT. This CDR3 has 13 amino acids. CDR3 nucleotides: TGTGCCAGCAGTCAGGGGTTCCATCAGCCCCAGCATTTT. Encoded protein: CASSQGFHQPQHF.

The chain joins TRBV5-4 to TRBJ2-5, with 10 nucleotides matching TRBD2. This CDR3 comprises 16 residues. The germline V gene encodes CDR1 SGHNT and CDR2 YYREEE (reference sequence). Trimming took 3 bases from V and 5 from J; bases not matched to a gene: 10. CDR3 amino acids: CASSSQSGGAGETQYF. The CDR3 region has the DNA TGTGCCAGCAGCTCCCAGAGCGGGGGGGCCGGGGAGACCCAGTACTTC.

This clone was seen more than once but under ten times. The chain carries TRBV28 and TRBJ2-1; 7 nucleotides align to TRBD1. V dropped 3 bases and J dropped 2; count of bases not matched to a gene: 4. Germline V CDR1 and CDR2: MDHEN, SYDVKM. CDR3 length equals 15 residues. The CDR3 spells CASSFRDRAYNEQFF. The CDR3 region has the DNA TGTGCCAGCAGTTTCCGGGACAGAGCCTACAATGAGCAGTTCTTC.

The gene calls are TRBV5-1 and TRBJ1-1, with D uncertain. V shed 0 bases and J shed 1 base, with 7 bases lying between them. Germline-derived CDR1 and CDR2 are SGHRS and YFSETQ. This CDR3 is built from 14 residues. In DNA form, the CDR3 reads TGCGCCAGCAGCTTGGTGGACTCGAACACTGAAGCTTTCTTT. Translated: CASSLVDSNTEAFF.

The rearrangement joins TRBV11-2 to TRBJ2-7; the match to TRBD1 covers 7 bases. Unmatched junction bases numbered 5, after V lost 4 bases and J lost 5 bases. Germline V gene sequence: CDR1 SGHAT, CDR2 FQNNGV. This CDR3 is 13 amino acids long. CDR3 in amino acids: CASSSQGVHEQYF. In DNA, the CDR3 is TGTGCCAGCAGCTCCCAGGGGGTCCACGAGCAGTACTTC.

The V and J genes are TRBV6-1 and TRBJ1-3, with TRBD1 identical over 7 bases. Germline CDR1 MNHNS, CDR2 SASEGT. With 4 bases clipped from V and 2 bases from J, the junction kept 8 bases outside the gene matches. This CDR3 contains 16 residues. The CDR3 nucleotides read TGTGCCAGCAGTGCGCCTATAACAGGGGCTGGAAACACCATATATTTT. Protein: CASSAPITGAGNTIYF.